This T cell receptor (beta chain) was recorded in a study of control samples from healthy donors and cancer patients (dated by TCRdb to about 2020). For this clone: Its antigen is still unknown. The record has no base qualities; no much larger clone is one base away.

The CDR3 contains 15 residues, cysteine and phenylalanine counted. The kept DNA is CDR3 alone, 45 bases in frame from the first base. From the germline V gene, CDR1 is SGHDT and CDR2 is YYEEEE. V and J are trimmed by 0 bases and 1 base, and the gene matches miss 3 bases of the junction. The method was the immunoSEQ multiplex PCR assay. Not all clones reach the TCRdb copy of this immuneACCESS table, which keeps in-frame sequences only. Checked studies attribute under half of the gap to unresolved V genes and leave the rest unexplained. Within this sample are roughly 130,000 clones, with 92% of them counted one time only. The ten largest account for approximately 11% of the sample.

The clonotype comes from a man aged 25-45 years in good health. The V and J segments used are TRBV5-6 and TRBJ2-7, with TRBD1 matching 8 junction bases. The sample comprised blood. The CDR3 here reads CASSLAGQGSYEQYF. The DNA sequence is TGTGCCAGCAGCTTGGCCGGACAGGGTTCCTACGAGCAGTACTTC.